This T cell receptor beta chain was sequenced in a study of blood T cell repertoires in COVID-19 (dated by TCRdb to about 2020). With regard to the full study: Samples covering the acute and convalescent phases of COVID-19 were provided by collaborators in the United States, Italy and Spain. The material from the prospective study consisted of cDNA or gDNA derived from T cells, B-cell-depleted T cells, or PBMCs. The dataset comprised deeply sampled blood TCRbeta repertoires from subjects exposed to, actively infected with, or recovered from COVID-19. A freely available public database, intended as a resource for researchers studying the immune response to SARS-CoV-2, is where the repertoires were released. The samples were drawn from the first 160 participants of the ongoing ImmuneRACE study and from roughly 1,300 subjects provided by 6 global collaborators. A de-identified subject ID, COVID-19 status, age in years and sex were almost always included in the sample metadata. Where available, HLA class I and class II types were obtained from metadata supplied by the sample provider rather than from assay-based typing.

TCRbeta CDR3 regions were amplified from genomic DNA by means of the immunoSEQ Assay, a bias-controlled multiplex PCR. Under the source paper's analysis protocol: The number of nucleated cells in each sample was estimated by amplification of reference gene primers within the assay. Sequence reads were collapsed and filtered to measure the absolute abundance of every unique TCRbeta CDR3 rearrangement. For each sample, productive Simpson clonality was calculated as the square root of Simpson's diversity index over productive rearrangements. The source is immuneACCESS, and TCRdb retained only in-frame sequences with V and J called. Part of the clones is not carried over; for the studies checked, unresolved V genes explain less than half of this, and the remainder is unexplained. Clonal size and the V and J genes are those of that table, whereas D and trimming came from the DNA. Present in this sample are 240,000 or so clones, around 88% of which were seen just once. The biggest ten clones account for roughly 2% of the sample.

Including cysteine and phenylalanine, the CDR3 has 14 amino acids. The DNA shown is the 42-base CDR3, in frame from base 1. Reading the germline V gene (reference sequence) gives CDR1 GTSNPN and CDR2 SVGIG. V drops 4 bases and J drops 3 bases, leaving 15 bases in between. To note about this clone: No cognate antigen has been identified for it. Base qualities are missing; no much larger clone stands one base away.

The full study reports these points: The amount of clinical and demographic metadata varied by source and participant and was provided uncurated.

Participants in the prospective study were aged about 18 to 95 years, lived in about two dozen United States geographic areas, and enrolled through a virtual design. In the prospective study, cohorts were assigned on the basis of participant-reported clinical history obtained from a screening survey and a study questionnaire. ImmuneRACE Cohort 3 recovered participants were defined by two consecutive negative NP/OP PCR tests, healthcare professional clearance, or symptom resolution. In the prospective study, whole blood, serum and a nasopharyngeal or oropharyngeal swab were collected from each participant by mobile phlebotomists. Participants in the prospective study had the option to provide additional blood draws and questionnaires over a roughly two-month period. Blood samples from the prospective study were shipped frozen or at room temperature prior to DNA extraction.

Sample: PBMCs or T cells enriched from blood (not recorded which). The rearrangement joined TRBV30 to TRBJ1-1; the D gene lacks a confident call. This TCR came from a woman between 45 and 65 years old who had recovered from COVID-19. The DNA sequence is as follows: TGTGCCTGGATCGCCCAGGCTGGTTACACTGAAGCTTTCTTT. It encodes CAWIAQAGYTEAFF. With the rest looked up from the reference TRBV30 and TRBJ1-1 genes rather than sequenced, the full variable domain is SQTIHQWPATLVQPVGSPLSLECTVEGTSNPNLYWYRQAAGRGLQLLFYSVGIGQISSEVPQNLSASRPQDRQFILSSKKLLLSDSGFYLCAWIAQAGYTEAFFGQGTRLTVV.